One sample yielded the 24 T cell receptor beta chains listed below, sequenced in a study of cytotoxic CD8 clonotypes in ibrutinib-treated CLL. Profiling relied on immunoSEQ multiplex PCR, and the TCRdb table lists in-frame clones only, not all of them. The table shows a few hundred thousand clones, with 60% to 80% occurring only once. Sequencing was performed on PBMCs, taken after 36 months of ibrutinib treatment. The receptor set was obtained from a human donor with chronic lymphocytic leukemia.

V and J are TRBV2 and TRBJ2-7; TRBD2 matches 8 bases. With V trimmed by 4 bases and J by 2 bases, 4 bases remained unmatched. CDR1 and CDR2 from the germline V gene are SNHLY and FYNNEI. The CDR3 runs to 14 residues. The CDR3 DNA reads as TGTGCCAGCAGTGTACTAGCGGTAGCCTACGAGCAGTACTTC. The encoded protein is CASSVLAVAYEQYF.

The table lists this clone with a few counts. The CDR3 region has the DNA TGTGCCAGTTCCAGTTGGGACGGCGGGGATACGCAGTATTTT. This sequence encodes CASSSWDGGDTQYF. The gene calls are TRBV27 and TRBJ2-3; D possibly matches TRBD1 or TRBD2 (5 bases each). CDR1 and CDR2 from the germline V gene are MNHEY and SMNVEV (reference sequence). Deletions cut 9 bases from V and 6 bases from J, with 19 bases between. The CDR3 totals 14 residues.

This clone was detected only a few times. A read error may account for a junction end that differs from germline. The chain carries TRBV6-5 and TRBJ1-5, with no clear D. This CDR3 contains 9 residues. The germline V gene has CDR1 MNHEY and CDR2 SVGAGI. DNA of the CDR3: TGTGCCAGCAAACAGCCCCAGCATTTT. Translated, it gives CASKQPQHF.

The chain employs TRBV29-1 and TRBJ1-2, with 12 bases aligning to TRBD1. The CDR3 is 13 residues long. CDR1 and CDR2 (germline): SQVTM, ANQGSEA. V was pared by 7 bases and J by 7 bases, with 7 bases of the junction left unmatched. The CDR3 DNA sequence: TGCAGCGCAGTGGGACAGGGGGCTTTTGGCTACACCTTC. This gives the protein CSAVGQGAFGYTF. Full variable domain (rest looked up from reference TRBV29-1 and TRBJ1-2): SAVISQKPSRDICQRGTSLTIQCQVDSQVTMMFWYRQQPGQSLTLIATANQGSEATYESGFVIDKFPISRPNLTFSTLTVSNMSPEDSSIYLCSAVGQGAFGYTFGSGTRLTVV.

The J gene is TRBJ2-1, the V gene TRBV5-4, with D possibly being TRBD1 (6 bases). In germline, CDR1 is SGHNT, CDR2 YYREEE (reference sequence). The CDR3 is 13 amino acids. The V end was cut by 4 bases, the J end by 3 bases, with 8 bases between. The CDR3, as DNA: TGTGCCAGCAGCGGACAGATCTACAATGAGCAGTTCTTC. This gives the protein CASSGQIYNEQFF.

In the case of this clone: Other DNA sequences of this sample code for an identical CDR3. The chain links TRBV7-3 to TRBJ2-1; no reliable D call. The CDR3 loop spans 13 amino acids. The germline CDR1 and CDR2 sequences are SGHTA and FQGTGA. With 2 bases removed from V and 0 bases from J, the gap between germline ends came to 2 bases. The CDR3 is CASSLGSYNEQFF. CDR3 in DNA: TGTGCCAGCAGCTTAGGCTCCTACAATGAGCAGTTCTTC.

This clone was observed a few times. V is TRBV18 and J is TRBJ2-7, with 11 bases aligning to TRBD1. With V trimmed by 3 bases and J by 3 bases, 4 bases remained unmatched. The CDR3 sequence is 15 residues long. Germline V gene data show CDR1 as KGHSH and CDR2 as LQKENI. Here the CDR3 DNA reads TGTGCCAGCTCACCGCCGGACAGGGGGCACTACGAGCAGTACTTC. This codes for CASSPPDRGHYEQYF.

This clone was seen only once. V usage is TRBV5-5 and J usage is TRBJ2-7; 7 bases match TRBD1. Trimming at V came to 4 bases and at J to 0 bases, leaving 16 bases not matched to a gene. The germline gives CDR1 SGHKS, CDR2 YYEKEE (reference sequence). This CDR3 is built from 18 residues. The CDR3 region is CASSPRTTGAAHSYEQYF. In DNA, the CDR3 is TGTGCCAGCAGCCCCCGCACAACAGGGGCCGCGCACTCCTACGAGCAGTACTTC.

This clone was counted a few times. This chain links TRBV19 with TRBJ1-5, with D possibly matching TRBD1 (6 bases). V lost 3 bases and J lost 2, with 14 bases in between. Per the germline V gene, CDR1 is LNHDA and CDR2 is SQIVND (reference sequence). The CDR3 runs to 16 residues. CDR3 residues: CASSIRGAAGNQPQHF. As DNA, the CDR3 is TGTGCCAGTAGTATTCGGGGGGCTGCGGGCAATCAGCCCCAGCATTTT.

This chain links TRBV7-9 with TRBJ2-3; D uncertain. V gave up 5 bases and J gave up 5 bases, with 11 bases separating them. This CDR3 region has 13 residues. Germline assignment: CDR1 SEHNR and CDR2 FQNEAQ (reference sequence). The CDR3 here is CASSLVQGDTQYF. The CDR3 region has the DNA TGTGCCAGCAGCCTAGTGCAAGGAGATACGCAGTATTTT.

This clone has just a few counts. The J gene is TRBJ2-2, the V gene TRBV5-1; 8 bases line up with TRBD1. Germline assignment: CDR1 SGHRS and CDR2 YFSETQ. Losses at the gene ends were 0 bases for V and 7 bases for J; bases not matched to a gene: 5. CDR3 length: 15 residues. CDR3 residues: CASSLVDRVGGELFF. The CDR3 coding sequence is TGCGCCAGCAGCTTGGTGGACAGGGTAGGCGGGGAGCTGTTTTTT.

The chain is built from TRBV7-9 and TRBJ2-1; no clear D gene. V gave up 2 bases and J gave up 5 bases, with 7 bases separating them. The germline V gene encodes CDR1 SEHNR and CDR2 FQNEAQ (reference sequence). The CDR3 consists of 13 residues. DNA for the CDR3: TGTGCCAGCAGCTTACTATTAGACAATGAGCAGTTCTTC. It encodes CASSLLLDNEQFF.

This chain joins TRBV5-1 and TRBJ2-7; D remains ambiguous. Trimming took off 5 bases at V and 2 bases at J, with 14 bases between the two ends. CDR3 length: 14 residues. Germline CDR1 and CDR2: SGHRS and YFSETQ. CDR3 DNA: TGCGCCAGCAGAGTGAACCAAATACCCTACGAGCAGTACTTC. Protein: CASRVNQIPYEQYF. Drawing the rest from reference TRBV5-1 and TRBJ2-7, the complete variable domain is KAGVTQTPRYLIKTRGQQVTLSCSPISGHRSVSWYQQTPGQGLQFLFEYFSETQRNKGNFPGRFSGRQFSNSRSEMNVSTLELGDSALYLCASRVNQIPYEQYFGPGTRLTVT.

This clone appeared once. The chain links TRBV28 to TRBJ2-7, with 8 positions matching TRBD1. V lost 2 bases, J lost 3 bases, and 6 bases stayed unmatched. Germline assignment: CDR1 MDHEN and CDR2 SYDVKM. The CDR3 totals 15 residues. CDR3 DNA sequence: TGTGCCAGCAGTTTAACCCGGACAGGGAGCTACGAGCAGTACTTC. Residues: CASSLTRTGSYEQYF.

The chain has TRBV5-4 and TRBJ1-2; D might be TRBD1 (6 bases). CDR3 size: 15 residues. CDR1 SGHNT and CDR2 YYREEE come from the germline V gene (reference sequence). Trimming took 0 bases from V and 4 from J, leaving 13 bases between them. The CDR3 bases are TGTGCCAGCAGCTTGGACACAGGGTGGGTCTATGGCTACACCTTC. Translating it yields CASSLDTGWVYGYTF.

V is TRBV10-1 and J is TRBJ2-3; weak D call: TRBD1 (5 bases). Trimming pared 6 bases from V and 3 bases from J, leaving 10 bases between. Germline CDR1 WNHNN, CDR2 SYGVQD (reference sequence). The CDR3 consists of 13 residues. CDR3 region: CASSPKGTDTQYF. As DNA, the CDR3 is TGCGCCAGCAGCCCGAAGGGGACAGATACGCAGTATTTT.

This clone appeared once. This CDR3 reads CSVVRRGSYNEQFF. In nucleotides, the CDR3 is TGCAGCGTTGTGAGGCGGGGGTCCTACAATGAGCAGTTCTTC. This chain links TRBV29-1 with TRBJ2-1; 7 nucleotides match TRBD2. Germline lookup yields CDR1 SQVTM and CDR2 ANQGSEA. The CDR3 consists of 14 residues. Trimming cost V 4 bases and J 1 base; bases outside gene matches: 4.

The chain links TRBV14 to TRBJ2-1; D gene ambiguous. Germline values: CDR1 SGHDN, CDR2 FVKESK. V was clipped by 1 base and J by 4 bases, with 5 bases between them. This CDR3 contains 13 residues. The CDR3 bases are TGTGCCAGCAGCCAAGGGATTTACAATGAGCAGTTCTTC. Protein sequence: CASSQGIYNEQFF.

The rearrangement links TRBV29-1 to TRBJ2-1, with D unclear. Germline V lookup: CDR1 SQVTM, CDR2 ANQGSEA. V lost 0 bases and J 2 bases, leaving 11 bases between the germline ends. The CDR3 length is 15 residues. CDR3 amino acids: CSVEDPGRAYNEQFF. CDR3 DNA: TGCAGCGTTGAAGATCCGGGCAGAGCCTACAATGAGCAGTTCTTC.

The V gene is TRBV18, the J gene TRBJ1-5; 7 bases are shared with TRBD1. Germline V gives CDR1 KGHSH, CDR2 LQKENI. Losses at the gene ends were 3 bases for V and 4 bases for J; bases not matched to a gene: 9. This CDR3 has 16 amino acids. The CDR3 DNA follows: TGTGCCAGCTCACCCTCAGGGGGTAGAACTAATCAGCCCCAGCATTTT. Translating gives CASSPSGGRTNQPQHF. The full variable domain, its missing parts supplied by reference TRBV18 and TRBJ1-5, is NAGVMQNPRHLVRRRGQEARLRCSPMKGHSHVYWYRQLPEEGLKFMVYLQKENIIDESGMPKERFSAEFPKEGPSILRIQQVVRGDSAAYFCASSPSGGRTNQPQHFGDGTRLSIL.

This clone was picked up a small number of times. The chain has TRBV19 and TRBJ1-4, with a possible D match to TRBD1 (5 bases). Trimming took off 7 bases at V and 4 bases at J, with 13 bases between the two ends. This CDR3 has 14 residues. Germline V lookup: CDR1 LNHDA, CDR2 SQIVND (reference sequence). The chain's CDR3 is CASTPRGLNEKLFF. The CDR3 region has the DNA TGTGCCAGTACTCCGAGGGGTCTTAATGAAAAACTGTTTTTT.

This clone has more than one count but fewer than ten. The same CDR3 is also encoded by other DNA sequences in this sample. V usage is TRBV9 and J usage is TRBJ1-2, with D possibly matching TRBD1 (6 bases). V gave up 4 bases and J gave up 6 bases, with 10 bases separating them. CDR1 is SGDLS and CDR2 is YYNGEE in the germline V gene. This CDR3 contains 12 residues. The CDR3 DNA reads TGTGCCAGCAGCACAAGGACAGATGGCTACACCTTC. It translates to CASSTRTDGYTF.

The count of this clone is one. The J gene is TRBJ2-1, the V gene TRBV12-5; the D is unclear. V was cut by 4 bases and J by 7 bases, with 8 bases left in between. Germline V gene data show CDR1 as LGHNT and CDR2 as FRNRAP. This CDR3 comprises 12 residues. The CDR3, as DNA: TGTGCTAGTGGTTGGTTCGTAAATGAGCAGTTCTTC. Its translation is CASGWFVNEQFF.

This clone was detected only a few times. The genes are TRBV7-3 and TRBJ2-5, with D unresolved. CDR1 is SGHTA, CDR2 FQGTGA, per germline. The CDR3 spans 13 residues. Trimming removed 3 bases from V and 5 bases from J, with 10 bases in between. The CDR3 spells CASSLGPGETQYF. The CDR3 nucleotides read TGTGCCAGCAGCTTGGGCCCCGGGGAGACCCAGTACTTC.